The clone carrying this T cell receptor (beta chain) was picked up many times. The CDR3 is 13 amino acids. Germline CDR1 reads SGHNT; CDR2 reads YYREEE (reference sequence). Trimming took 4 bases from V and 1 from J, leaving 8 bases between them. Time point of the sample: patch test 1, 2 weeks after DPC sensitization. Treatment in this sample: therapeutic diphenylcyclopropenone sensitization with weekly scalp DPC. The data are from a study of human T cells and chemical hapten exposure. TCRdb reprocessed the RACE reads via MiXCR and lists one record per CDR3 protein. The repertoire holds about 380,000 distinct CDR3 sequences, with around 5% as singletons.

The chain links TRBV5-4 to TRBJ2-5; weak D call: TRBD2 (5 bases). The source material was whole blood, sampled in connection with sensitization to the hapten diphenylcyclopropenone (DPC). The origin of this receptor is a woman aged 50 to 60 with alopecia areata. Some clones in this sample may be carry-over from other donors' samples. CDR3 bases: TGTGCCAGCAGCAGGGAGAGCCAAGAGACCCAGTACTTC. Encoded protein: CASSRESQETQYF.